The 15 T cell receptor beta chains given below trace back to one sample, sequenced in a study of T cell responses to AZD1222 COVID-19 vaccine. Libraries were prepared by immunoSEQ multiplex PCR; TCRdb keeps only in-frame clonotypes and omits some of them. The sample includes roughly 100,000 clones, about 89% seen only once; the top ten take less than 4%. The input for sequencing was peripheral blood, taken on day 0 of AZD1222 vaccination. These receptors were taken from an adult in good health.

The V and J genes are TRBV4-1 and TRBJ1-5, with D unresolved. The V gene lost 1 base and the J gene lost 7 bases, with 8 bases spanning the gap. Germline loops: CDR1 MGHRA, CDR2 YSYEKL. The length of the CDR3 is 13 residues. CDR3 coding DNA: TGCGCCAGCAGCCAAGGTACGGGACAGCCCCAGCATTTT. This encodes CASSQGTGQPQHF.

DNA of the CDR3: TGTGCCAGCAGCCCCTTACCCCTTGGTGGCGGAACCGGGGAGCTGTTTTTT. It is translated as CASSPLPLGGGTGELFF. The rearrangement uses TRBV27 and TRBJ2-2; D gene uncertain. Germline CDR1 is MNHEY and CDR2 is SMNVEV (reference sequence). The CDR3 is 17 residues long. V lost 6 bases, J lost 5 bases, and 22 bases lay in between.

The gene calls are TRBV4-3 and TRBJ1-2; D may be TRBD1 (6 bases). The germline V gene has CDR1 LGHNA and CDR2 YSLEER. This CDR3 contains 14 residues. Trimming left V 4 bases short and J 8 bases short, with 17 bases between. This chain's CDR3 is CASSPRLPGVGYTF. In DNA, the CDR3 is TGCGCCAGCAGCCCTCGACTACCAGGGGTCGGCTACACCTTC.

This clone has just one count. This chain connects TRBV19 to TRBJ1-5, with D uncertain. The V end was cut by 6 bases, the J end by 0 bases, with 6 bases between. CDR1 and CDR2 (germline): LNHDA, SQIVND (reference sequence). There are 13 residues in the CDR3. CDR3 nucleotides: TGTGCCAGTAGCGACTATAGCAATCAGCCCCAGCATTTT. Protein: CASSDYSNQPQHF.

The chain has TRBV6-5 and TRBJ1-5; D is possibly TRBD1 (6 bases). V lost 8 bases and J 3 bases, leaving 14 bases between the germline ends. CDR1 is MNHEY and CDR2 is SVGAGI in the germline V gene. This CDR3 has 14 residues. The CDR3 protein is CASRPGQHNQPQHF. The DNA of the CDR3 is TGTGCCAGCCGACCCGGACAGCACAATCAGCCCCAGCATTTT.

The chain has TRBV10-3 and TRBJ2-1; a weak D match, TRBD2 (6 bases). The CDR3 has 14 amino acids. Germline assignment: CDR1 ENHRY and CDR2 SYGVKD. The V and J ends lost 0 bases and 7 bases respectively, with 10 bases between them. The CDR3 bases are TGTGCCATCAGTGAGTCCACTAGCTGGAATGAGCAGTTCTTC. The encoded protein is CAISESTSWNEQFF.

The chain links TRBV6-5 to TRBJ1-2, with 9 nucleotides matching TRBD1. V lost 7 bases to trimming and J lost 5 bases; unmatched junction nucleotides: 8. The CDR3 sequence is 14 residues long. From germline, CDR1 is MNHEY and CDR2 SVGAGI. Here the CDR3 reads CASILTGTGYGYTF. The CDR3 bases are TGTGCCAGCATCCTCACCGGGACAGGGTATGGCTACACCTTC.

The CDR3 DNA reads TGTGCCAGCAGCTTACCAGGTTCCGGGGAGCTGTTTTTT. It encodes CASSLPGSGELFF. The genes are TRBV7-9 and TRBJ2-2; no definite D call. Trimming took off 2 bases at V and 6 bases at J, with 7 bases between the two ends. In germline, CDR1 is SEHNR, CDR2 FQNEAQ (reference sequence). This CDR3 contains 13 residues.

The J gene is TRBJ1-2, the V gene TRBV28; D not resolved. This CDR3 spans 11 amino acids. Germline CDR1 MDHEN, CDR2 SYDVKM. This CDR3 reads CAYQEAYGYTF. The CDR3 DNA sequence: TGTGCTTACCAGGAAGCCTATGGCTACACCTTC.

The chain employs TRBV6-5 and TRBJ1-2; a weak D match, TRBD1 (5 bases). This CDR3 is 15 amino acids long. Germline assignment: CDR1 MNHEY and CDR2 SVGAGI. V lost 3 bases to trimming and J lost 0 bases, with 11 bases between them. In DNA, the CDR3 is TGTGCCAGCAGTTATTCAGGGCCCCCTAACTATGGCTACACCTTC. It translates to CASSYSGPPNYGYTF.

This chain links TRBV12-5 with TRBJ2-1; TRBD1 aligns across 7 bases. CDR1 LGHNT and CDR2 FRNRAP come from the germline V gene. This CDR3 contains 15 residues. The J segment lost 2 bases and the V segment lost 5 bases, leaving 6 bases of the junction unmatched. The CDR3 is CASGQTGAAYNEQFF. The CDR3 bases are TGTGCTAGTGGTCAAACAGGGGCCGCCTACAATGAGCAGTTCTTC.

The V and J genes are TRBV27 and TRBJ1-5, with 7 bases matching TRBD1. The CDR3 runs to 16 residues. The junction had 5 bases not matched to a gene; V was cut back by 3 bases and J by 0 bases. The germline V gene encodes CDR1 MNHEY and CDR2 SMNVEV (reference sequence). This chain's CDR3 is CASSLTGKYSNQPQHF. The CDR3, as DNA: TGTGCCAGCAGTTTGACAGGGAAATATAGCAATCAGCCCCAGCATTTT.

The chain links TRBV6-4 to TRBJ1-5; 7 bases are a match to TRBD1. Trimming took 6 bases from V and 4 from J; bases not matched to a gene: 6. The CDR3 totals 14 residues. The germline CDR1 and CDR2 sequences are MRHNA and SNTAGT. The CDR3 DNA sequence: TGTGCCAGCAGCCCTGGGACAGAGAATCAGCCCCAGCATTTT. This gives the protein CASSPGTENQPQHF.

The rearrangement uses TRBV4-1 and TRBJ2-5, with D perhaps matching TRBD1 (6 bases). Trimming cost V 0 bases and J 3 bases, with 11 bases left between them. The V gene's germline CDR1 is MGHRA and CDR2 YSYEKL. The CDR3 extends over 15 amino acids. This CDR3 reads CASSQDRTAKETQYF. In nucleotides, the CDR3 is TGCGCCAGCAGCCAAGACCGGACAGCCAAAGAGACCCAGTACTTC.

The CDR3 is CAWRRLLSGNTIYF. CDR3 sequence (DNA): TGTGCCTGGAGGCGCTTACTCTCTGGAAACACCATATATTTT. The chain is built from TRBV30 and TRBJ1-3, with D unclear. The CDR3 contains 14 residues. Germline V lookup: CDR1 GTSNPN, CDR2 SVGIG (reference sequence). V was cut by 3 bases and J by 0 bases, with 9 bases left in between.